The rows below give T cell receptor beta chains drawn from one sample of a study of T-cell memory formation after mild COVID-19. TCRdb ran MiXCR on the 5' RACE reads and lists one entry per CDR3 protein. The table has about 470,000 distinct CDR3 sequences, roughly 18% seen once. Sequenced: PBMCs or a T cell subset sorted from them (not recorded which). The receptors come from an adult woman who had mild COVID-19 (a few samples of this study predate the infection). Cell type and time point are not known. CDR3s include the opening cysteine and the closing phenylalanine or tryptophan. Fields, in order: V gene, J gene, clone size, D gene, CDR3 DNA, CDR3 protein. D genes are given only for firm matches. Expanded clones get a size class; other rows say once, few or many, or leave the size out.

TRBV14,TRBJ2-3,few,.,TGTGCCAGCAGCCCCACAGGGACTCCGGGAGATACGCAGTATTTT,CASSPTGTPGDTQYF
TRBV25-1,TRBJ2-7,.,.,TGTGCCAGCAGTGAATCAAGGGCCCATAGGGGAGTAGGCTACGAGCAGTACTTC,CASSESRAHRGVGYEQYF
TRBV12-3/TRBV12-4,TRBJ1-5,.,.,TGTGCCAGCCGTGGGGAGGGTAGCAATCAGCCCCAGCATTTT,CASRGEGSNQPQHF
TRBV12-3/TRBV12-4,TRBJ2-4,few,.,TGTGCCAGCAGTCTTCTCGAAGGAACAGACATTCAGTACTTC,CASSLLEGTDIQYF
TRBV6-2/TRBV6-3,TRBJ2-2,many,.,TGTGCCAGCAGTTACTCCGCGTACACCGGGGAGCTGTTTTTT,CASSYSAYTGELFF
TRBV21-1,TRBJ1-1,few,.,TGTGCCAGCAGCGCGGGACAGATCATGAACACTGAAGCTTTCTTT,CASSAGQIMNTEAFF
TRBV7-9,TRBJ2-3,few,.,TGTGCCAGCAGCTTACAGGGCGCAATAGATACGCAGTATTTT,CASSLQGAIDTQYF
TRBV12-3/TRBV12-4,TRBJ2-7,.,TRBD1,TGTGCCAGCAGGTCCCCGGGACAGGGTTACGAGCAGTACTTC,CASRSPGQGYEQYF
TRBV12-3/TRBV12-4,TRBJ1-2,.,.,TGTGCCAGCAGTTTAGTGGGACTGTCGTATGGCTACACCTTC,CASSLVGLSYGYTF
TRBV20-1,TRBJ1-1,.,.,TGCAGTGCTAGATCCCCTTTTTACAGCGAGGTGATGAACACTGAAGCTTTCTTT,CSARSPFYSEVMNTEAFF
TRBV7-2,TRBJ1-4,few,.,TGTGCCAGCAGCCGGAAGGGGAGTGAAAAACTGTTTTTT,CASSRKGSEKLFF
TRBV5-5,TRBJ2-7,few,.,TGTGCCAGCAGCTCCCGGGTAGGGGGGTACGAGCAGTACTTC,CASSSRVGGYEQYF
TRBV5-1,TRBJ2-7,.,.,TGCGCCAGCAGCCCATCGGTGGAGATGGAGCAGTACTTC,CASSPSVEMEQYF
TRBV6-5,TRBJ2-1,.,TRBD1,TGTGCCAGCAATACAGGGGGCGGAAATTTGCATGAGCAGTTCTTC,CASNTGGGNLHEQFF
TRBV7-6,TRBJ2-3,.,.,TGTGCCAGCAGCTTTGGGGGGGGCGGTGTCGCAGATACGCAGTATTTT,CASSFGGGGVADTQYF
TRBV3-1,TRBJ2-7,.,.,TGTGCCAGTAGTCAAGGACTACTCTACGAGCAGTACTTC,CASSQGLLYEQYF
TRBV6-4,TRBJ2-1,few,.,TGTGCCAGCAGCAGGGGGGGACAGTCCTACAATGAGCAGTTCTTC,CASSRGGQSYNEQFF
TRBV25-1,TRBJ2-7,few,TRBD1,TGTGCCAGCTCGACAGGGGGTTCGACCTACGAGCAGTACTTC,CASSTGGSTYEQYF
TRBV5-4,TRBJ1-2,few,TRBD1,TGTGCCAGCAGCCTACAGGGGGCGCCGGGAGGCTACACCTTC,CASSLQGAPGGYTF
TRBV3-1,TRBJ2-5,.,.,TGTGCCAGCAGCCGGGCGGAAGAGACCCAGTACTTC,CASSRAEETQYF
TRBV5-1,TRBJ2-3,.,TRBD2,TGCGCCAGCAGCTCGACGCCGGGACTAGCGCCAGATACGCAGTATTTT,CASSSTPGLAPDTQYF
TRBV18,TRBJ2-5,few,TRBD2,TGTGCCAGCTCACCGACTAGCGGGTTGCAGACCCAGTACTTC,CASSPTSGLQTQYF
TRBV6-5,TRBJ2-2,.,TRBD1,TGTGCCAGCCACACAGGGGGGTTCGGGGAGCTGTTTTTT,CASHTGGFGELFF
TRBV7-8,TRBJ2-7,few,TRBD2,TGTGCCAGCAGCTTAGTAGGGACTAGCGGGAGGTTCTCCTACGAGCAGTACTTC,CASSLVGTSGRFSYEQYF
TRBV7-9,TRBJ2-2,.,TRBD2,TGTGCCAGCAGCGGTACTAGCGGGAGAAACACCGGGGAGCTGTTTTTT,CASSGTSGRNTGELFF
TRBV15,TRBJ1-6,few,.,TGTGCCACCAGCCCCCGGGGAGAGACACCCCTCCACTTT,CATSPRGETPLHF
TRBV6-5,TRBJ2-7,.,TRBD2,TGTGCCAGCCCAAGCCGGGCTAGCGGTCTATCGAACGAGCAGTACTTC,CASPSRASGLSNEQYF
TRBV19,TRBJ1-1,few,TRBD1,TGTGCCAGTAGTTTAAAACAGGGGATTGAGGAAGCTTTCTTT,CASSLKQGIEEAFF